The 29 T cell receptor beta chains in this list originate from one sample, sequenced in a study of blood T cell repertoires in COVID-19. The method was immunoSEQ multiplex PCR; TCRdb's version includes in-frame clones alone and lacks a portion of them. Of about 360,000 clones listed, approximately 85% are singletons. Sequencing used PBMCs or T cells enriched from blood (not recorded which). The receptors here all came from a woman aged 40 to 50 with acute COVID-19.

The CDR3: CASSQVGIQPQHF. CDR3 nucleotide sequence: TGCGCCAGCAGCCAAGTCGGGATTCAGCCCCAGCATTTT. The chain joins TRBV4-1 to TRBJ1-5, with D unresolved. This CDR3 contains 13 residues. V was cut by 1 base and J by 6 bases, with 7 bases left in between. Germline lookup yields CDR1 MGHRA and CDR2 YSYEKL.

J is TRBJ2-7 and V is TRBV19; D is possibly TRBD1 (6 bases). Germline V gives CDR1 LNHDA, CDR2 SQIVND (reference sequence). The CDR3 covers 13 residues. V shed 4 bases and J shed 0 bases, with 7 bases lying between them. CDR3 amino acids: CASSRDTSYEQYF. The CDR3 nucleotides read TGTGCCAGTAGTAGGGACACCTCCTACGAGCAGTACTTC.

The rearrangement uses TRBV6-5 and TRBJ2-1; TRBD2 matches at 13 bases. Germline V gene sequence: CDR1 MNHEY, CDR2 SVGAGI. The CDR3 has 13 residues. With 7 bases clipped from V and 11 bases from J, the junction kept 5 bases outside the gene matches. The CDR3 here is CASTRTSGGKQFF. The CDR3 coding sequence is TGTGCCAGCACCCGGACTAGCGGGGGTAAGCAGTTCTTC.

The genes are TRBV6-5 and TRBJ1-2; 7 bases match TRBD1. The CDR3 is made up of 14 amino acids. Losses at the gene ends were 5 bases for V and 2 bases for J; bases not matched to a gene: 5. Germline values: CDR1 MNHEY, CDR2 SVGAGI. The CDR3 spells CASSRGTDNYGYTF. DNA of the CDR3: TGTGCCAGCAGTCGGGGGACAGACAACTATGGCTACACCTTC.

The V call is TRBV5-1, the J call TRBJ1-4; a weak D match, TRBD1 (5 bases). Germline V CDR1 and CDR2: SGHRS, YFSETQ. The length of the CDR3 is 16 residues. Trimming took off 6 bases at V and 1 base at J, with 16 bases between the two ends. The CDR3 here is CASTMFLGQTNEKLFF. For the CDR3, the DNA is TGCGCCAGCACCATGTTCCTGGGGCAAACTAATGAAAAACTGTTTTTT.

The chain employs TRBV7-6 and TRBJ1-5, with 7 positions matching TRBD1. The CDR3 has 15 residues. The trim removed 2 bases at V and 7 bases at J, leaving 8 bases unmatched. Germline CDR1 is SGHVS and CDR2 is FNYEAQ. The CDR3 nucleotides read TGTGCCAGCAGCTTAAAGGAAGGGGGCGGCCAGCCCCAGCATTTT. Translating it yields CASSLKEGGGQPQHF. The full variable domain, its missing parts supplied by reference TRBV7-6 and TRBJ1-5, is GAGVSQSPRYKVTKRGQDVALRCDPISGHVSLYWYRQALGQGPEFLTYFNYEAQQDKSGLPNDRFSAERPEGSISTLTIQRTEQRDSAMYRCASSLKEGGGQPQHFGDGTRLSIL.

The V gene is TRBV2, the J gene TRBJ2-7, with D possibly matching TRBD1 (5 bases). V lost 3 bases and J 4 bases, leaving 13 bases between the germline ends. Per germline, CDR1 SNHLY and CDR2 FYNNEI. The length of the CDR3 is 14 residues. The CDR3 DNA reads as TGTGCCAGCAGTGAGGGGCAGGGAAGGTACGAGCAGTACTTC. Its protein is CASSEGQGRYEQYF.

This clone has a handful of counts. The chain combines TRBV2 with TRBJ1-2, with D possibly being TRBD1 (5 bases). CDR1 is SNHLY, CDR2 FYNNEI, per germline. This CDR3 spans 17 amino acids. Trimming shortened V by 6 bases and J by 4 bases, and 24 bases separated the two germline ends. CDR3 nucleotides: TGTGCCAGCAGCCCACCGAGTGGGGGAGGTTTTGGCTATGGCTACACCTTC. Amino acid sequence: CASSPPSGGGFGYGYTF.

The count of this clone is one. The chain joins TRBV27 to TRBJ2-5; a weak D match, TRBD2 (5 bases). Trimming removed 6 bases at V and 1 base at J, with 12 bases between. The germline V gene has CDR1 MNHEY and CDR2 SMNVEV (reference sequence). The CDR3 runs 14 residues. The CDR3 DNA reads as TGTGCCAGCAGCCTCCGCGGGTCCCAAGAGACCCAGTACTTC. Its protein is CASSLRGSQETQYF.

The chain couples TRBV24-1 to TRBJ2-5; D is possibly TRBD2 (5 bases). CDR1 and CDR2 (germline): KGHDR, SFDVKD. This CDR3 is built from 16 residues. V dropped 4 bases and J dropped 2 bases, with 16 bases sitting between them. CDR3: CATSDPRRAEQETQYF. As DNA, the CDR3 is TGTGCCACCAGTGACCCCCGGCGGGCAGAGCAAGAGACCCAGTACTTC.

The chain links TRBV5-1 to TRBJ1-1, with D unclear. This CDR3 spans 14 amino acids. V lost 0 bases and J lost 2, with 8 bases in between. The germline CDR1 and CDR2 sequences are SGHRS and YFSETQ. The CDR3 bases are TGCGCCAGCAGCTTGGATACGGGTAACACTGAAGCTTTCTTT. As protein: CASSLDTGNTEAFF.

The V gene is TRBV2, the J gene TRBJ1-6, with D possibly being TRBD1 (5 bases). This CDR3 has 14 residues. The germline gives CDR1 SNHLY, CDR2 FYNNEI. Between the trimmed V and J ends, which lost 10 bases and 10 bases, there was a span of 20 bases. CDR3 protein: CATGRQGYESPLHF. The CDR3, as DNA: TGTGCCACCGGTCGGCAGGGCTATGAATCACCCCTCCACTTT.

The gene calls are TRBV19 and TRBJ2-2; tentatively, D is TRBD2 (6 bases). The CDR3 is 17 amino acids. Germline CDR1 is LNHDA and CDR2 is SQIVND (reference sequence). V lost 1 base and J 2 bases, leaving 14 bases between the germline ends. The CDR3 is CASSIGRAGHNTGELFF. CDR3 nucleotide sequence: TGTGCCAGTAGTATAGGGAGGGCAGGCCATAACACCGGGGAGCTGTTTTTT.

V is TRBV11-3 and J is TRBJ2-1; TRBD2 might be the D (5 bases). V was pared by 3 bases and J by 7 bases, with 13 bases between. In germline, CDR1 is SGHNT, CDR2 YENEEA. This CDR3 region has 14 residues. Here the CDR3 reads CASSFSSSSNEQFF. DNA for the CDR3: TGTGCCAGCAGCTTTAGTTCTAGCTCTAATGAGCAGTTCTTC.

The chain recombines TRBV11-2 with TRBJ1-2; no reliable D call. Germline CDR1 is SGHAT and CDR2 is FQNNGV. CDR3 size: 16 residues. Trimming cost V 4 bases and J 1 base, with 16 bases left between them. The CDR3, as DNA: TGTGCCAGCAGCTCCCCCCAGGTTCGAAGTAACTATGGCTACACCTTC. Residues: CASSSPQVRSNYGYTF.

V usage is TRBV5-4 and J usage is TRBJ1-5; D is unresolved. CDR1 SGHNT and CDR2 YYREEE come from the germline V gene (reference sequence). The CDR3 covers 13 residues. V was shortened by 2 bases and J by 5 bases, with 8 bases between the two germline ends. In nucleotides, the CDR3 is TGTGCCAGCAGCTTATACGGGGATCAGCCCCAGCATTTT. It codes for CASSLYGDQPQHF.

The chain employs TRBV25-1 and TRBJ2-7, with 7 bases aligning to TRBD1. V dropped 7 bases and J dropped 5; count of bases not matched to a gene: 8. The CDR3 totals 13 residues. From germline, CDR1 is MGHDK and CDR2 SYGVNS. For the CDR3, the DNA is TGTGCCAGCACCCCTGCAGGGGGTAACGAGCAGTACTTC. This sequence encodes CASTPAGGNEQYF.

The chain has TRBV14 and TRBJ2-5; 7 nucleotides match TRBD1. This CDR3 is built from 15 residues. V lost 7 bases and J lost 4; bases outside the gene matches: 12. The germline V gene encodes CDR1 SGHDN and CDR2 FVKESK. Here the CDR3 reads CASNLGQSGGETQYF. The CDR3 DNA reads as TGTGCCAGCAACCTGGGGCAGTCAGGGGGAGAGACCCAGTACTTC.

V usage is TRBV2 and J usage is TRBJ2-2, with 11 bases aligning to TRBD2. The CDR3 runs 16 residues. V dropped 4 bases and J dropped 6; count of bases not matched to a gene: 7. In germline, CDR1 is SNHLY, CDR2 FYNNEI. CDR3 protein: CASSGSGGAGAGELFF. The CDR3 region has the DNA TGTGCCAGCAGTGGTAGCGGGGGGGCCGGCGCCGGGGAGCTGTTTTTT.

The gene calls are TRBV5-1 and TRBJ2-5; D perhaps matches TRBD2 (5 bases). Trimming removed 10 bases at V and 2 bases at J, with 18 bases between. The CDR3 totals 14 residues. Germline CDR1 reads SGHRS; CDR2 reads YFSETQ. This CDR3 is CAGRLDWSQETQYF. The CDR3 coding sequence is TGCGCCGGGAGATTGGACTGGAGTCAAGAGACCCAGTACTTC. The complete variable domain, with remaining parts taken from reference TRBV5-1 and TRBJ2-5, reads KAGVTQTPRYLIKTRGQQVTLSCSPISGHRSVSWYQQTPGQGLQFLFEYFSETQRNKGNFPGRFSGRQFSNSRSEMNVSTLELGDSALYLCAGRLDWSQETQYFGPGTRLLVL.

The rearrangement joins TRBV2 to TRBJ1-1; maybe TRBD1 (5 bases). The germline CDR1 and CDR2 sequences are SNHLY and FYNNEI. The CDR3 sequence is 14 residues long. V gave up 6 bases and J gave up 1 base, with 12 bases separating them. In DNA, the CDR3 is TGTGCCAGCAGCGTACAGGACCGGAACACTGAAGCTTTCTTT. Translating it yields CASSVQDRNTEAFF.

The gene calls are TRBV24-1 and TRBJ1-1; 10 bases match TRBD1. The V segment lost 10 bases and the J segment 5 bases; nucleotides outside the gene matches: 6. Germline CDR1 reads KGHDR; CDR2 reads SFDVKD. There are 13 residues in the CDR3. The CDR3 DNA follows: TGTGCCACTTCGACAGGGGGCAGGACTGAAGCTTTCTTT. It codes for CATSTGGRTEAFF.

A word on this clone: This CDR3 is also generated by other DNA sequences in the sample. The chain employs TRBV6-5 and TRBJ1-2; 9 bases align to TRBD1. In germline, CDR1 is MNHEY, CDR2 SVGAGI. The CDR3 is 13 amino acids. The V gene end was trimmed by 2 bases and the J gene end by 8 bases; junction bases not matched to a gene: 3. CDR3 nucleotides: TGTGCCAGCAGTTACACAGGGGGCGGAGGCTACACCTTC. Translating gives CASSYTGGGGYTF.

The CDR3 region is CASSDLGTSGRGSYNEQFF. CDR3 sequence (DNA): TGTGCCAGCAGTGACCTTGGGACTAGCGGGCGGGGGTCCTACAATGAGCAGTTCTTC. The chain joins TRBV6-1 to TRBJ2-1, with 12 positions matching TRBD2. Trimming took 3 bases from V and 1 from J; bases not matched to a gene: 10. CDR1 and CDR2 (germline): MNHNS, SASEGT. The CDR3 totals 19 residues.

V usage is TRBV30 and J usage is TRBJ1-6; D perhaps matches TRBD1 (5 bases). V lost 3 bases, J lost 6 bases, and 24 bases lay in between. Germline CDR1 reads GTSNPN; CDR2 reads SVGIG (reference sequence). The CDR3 runs 18 residues. The CDR3, as DNA: TGTGCCTGGAGACGGGGGAGCGCGATTTATAGGGGTAATTCACCCCTCCACTTT. This gives the protein CAWRRGSAIYRGNSPLHF.

J is TRBJ1-5 and V is TRBV25-1; TRBD1 agrees at 10 bases. The J segment lost 2 bases and the V segment lost 3 bases, leaving 4 bases of the junction unmatched. This CDR3 comprises 16 residues. Germline V gene data show CDR1 as MGHDK and CDR2 as SYGVNS. CDR3 region: CASSDPTGGCNQPQHF. CDR3 sequence (DNA): TGTGCCAGCAGTGACCCGACAGGGGGCTGCAATCAGCCCCAGCATTTT.

This clone was detected ten times or more. The genes are TRBV2 and TRBJ2-7; D might be TRBD1 (6 bases). This CDR3 spans 14 amino acids. Germline V CDR1 and CDR2: SNHLY, FYNNEI. The V end lost 7 bases, the J end lost 0 bases, and 13 bases lay between the germline ends. CDR3 amino acids: CASTLTGVSYEQYF. The CDR3 nucleotides read TGTGCCAGCACCCTGACAGGCGTCTCCTACGAGCAGTACTTC.

This rearrangement joins TRBV2 to TRBJ1-2; weak D call: TRBD1 (6 bases). Trimming cost V 2 bases and J 5 bases, with 12 bases left between them. Germline assignment: CDR1 SNHLY and CDR2 FYNNEI. The CDR3 is made up of 14 amino acids. CDR3 in amino acids: CASSELTGFYGYTF. In nucleotides, the CDR3 is TGTGCCAGCAGTGAATTGACAGGATTTTATGGCTACACCTTC.

Regarding this clone: Other DNA sequences in the same sample also yield this CDR3. V gene TRBV5-1 combines with J gene TRBJ1-1, with D possibly TRBD1 on 5 matching bases. CDR1 SGHRS and CDR2 YFSETQ come from the germline V gene. Trimming pared 0 bases from V and 0 bases from J, leaving 9 bases between. CDR3 size: 15 residues. The CDR3 region has the DNA TGCGCCAGCAGCTTGGCGGGGGGGATGAACACTGAAGCTTTCTTT. This codes for CASSLAGGMNTEAFF.